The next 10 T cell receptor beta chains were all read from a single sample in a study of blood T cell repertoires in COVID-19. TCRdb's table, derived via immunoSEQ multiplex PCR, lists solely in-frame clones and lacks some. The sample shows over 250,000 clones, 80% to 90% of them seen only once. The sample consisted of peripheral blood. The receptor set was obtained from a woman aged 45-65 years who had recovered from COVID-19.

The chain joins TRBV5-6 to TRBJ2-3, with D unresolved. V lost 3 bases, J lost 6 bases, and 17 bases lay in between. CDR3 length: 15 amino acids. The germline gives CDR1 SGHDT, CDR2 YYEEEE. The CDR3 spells CASSSVGTAKDTQYF. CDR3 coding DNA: TGTGCCAGCAGCTCAGTCGGAACAGCCAAGGATACGCAGTATTTT.

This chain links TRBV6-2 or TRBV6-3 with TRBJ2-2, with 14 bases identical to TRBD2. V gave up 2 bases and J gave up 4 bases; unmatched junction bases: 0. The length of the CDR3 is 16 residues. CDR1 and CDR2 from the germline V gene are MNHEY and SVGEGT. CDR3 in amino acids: CASSYGTSGGTGELFF. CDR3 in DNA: TGTGCCAGCAGTTACGGGACTAGCGGGGGCACCGGGGAGCTGTTTTTT.

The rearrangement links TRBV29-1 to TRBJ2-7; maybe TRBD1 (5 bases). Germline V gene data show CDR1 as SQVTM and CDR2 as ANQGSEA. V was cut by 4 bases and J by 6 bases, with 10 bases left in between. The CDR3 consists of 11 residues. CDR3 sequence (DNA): TGCAGCGTTGGGGGCAGTTTCGAGCAGTACTTC. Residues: CSVGGSFEQYF.

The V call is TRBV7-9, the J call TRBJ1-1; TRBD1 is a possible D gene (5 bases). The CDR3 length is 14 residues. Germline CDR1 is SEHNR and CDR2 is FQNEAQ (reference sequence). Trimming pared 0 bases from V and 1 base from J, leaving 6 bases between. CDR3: CASSLARANTEAFF. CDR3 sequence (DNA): TGTGCCAGCAGCTTAGCCAGGGCGAACACTGAAGCTTTCTTT.

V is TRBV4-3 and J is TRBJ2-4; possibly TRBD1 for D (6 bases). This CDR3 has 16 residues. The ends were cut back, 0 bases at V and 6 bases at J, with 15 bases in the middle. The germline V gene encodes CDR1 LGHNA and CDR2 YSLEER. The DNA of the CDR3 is TGCGCCAGCAGCCAAGATCCAGGGGCGGCGGGAAACATTCAGTACTTC. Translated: CASSQDPGAAGNIQYF.

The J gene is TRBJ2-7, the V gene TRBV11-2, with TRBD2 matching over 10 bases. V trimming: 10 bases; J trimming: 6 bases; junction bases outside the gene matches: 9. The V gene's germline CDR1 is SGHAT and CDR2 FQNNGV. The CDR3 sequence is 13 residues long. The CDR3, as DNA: TGTGCCACCCGAGGAGCGGGAGGGGTCGAGCAGTACTTC. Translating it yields CATRGAGGVEQYF.

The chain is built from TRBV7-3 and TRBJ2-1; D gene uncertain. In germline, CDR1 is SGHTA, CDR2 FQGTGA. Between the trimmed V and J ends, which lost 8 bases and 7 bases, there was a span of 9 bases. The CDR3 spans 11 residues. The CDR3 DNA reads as TGTGCCAGCGGCCAGAATAATGAGCAGTTCTTC. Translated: CASGQNNEQFF.

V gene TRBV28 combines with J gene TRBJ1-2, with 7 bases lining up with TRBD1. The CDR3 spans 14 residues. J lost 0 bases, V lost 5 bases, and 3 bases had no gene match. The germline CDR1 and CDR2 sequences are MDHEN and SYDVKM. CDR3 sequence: CASSRQGSNYGYTF. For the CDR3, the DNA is TGTGCCAGCAGTAGACAGGGATCTAACTATGGCTACACCTTC.

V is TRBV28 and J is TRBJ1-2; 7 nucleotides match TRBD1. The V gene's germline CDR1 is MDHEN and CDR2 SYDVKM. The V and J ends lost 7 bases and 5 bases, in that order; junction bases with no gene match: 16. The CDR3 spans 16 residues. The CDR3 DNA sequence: TGTGCCAGCACCCCTAAGGTGGCAGGGGGAAGGTATGGCTACACCTTC. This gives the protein CASTPKVAGGRYGYTF.

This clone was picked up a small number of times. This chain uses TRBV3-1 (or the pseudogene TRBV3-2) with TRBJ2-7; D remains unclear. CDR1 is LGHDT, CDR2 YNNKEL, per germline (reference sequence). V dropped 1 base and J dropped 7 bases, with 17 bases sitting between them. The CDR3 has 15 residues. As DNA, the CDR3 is TGTGCCAGCAGCCAAGGCCCCTCTGCTCTACGGGAGCAGTACTTC. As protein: CASSQGPSALREQYF.